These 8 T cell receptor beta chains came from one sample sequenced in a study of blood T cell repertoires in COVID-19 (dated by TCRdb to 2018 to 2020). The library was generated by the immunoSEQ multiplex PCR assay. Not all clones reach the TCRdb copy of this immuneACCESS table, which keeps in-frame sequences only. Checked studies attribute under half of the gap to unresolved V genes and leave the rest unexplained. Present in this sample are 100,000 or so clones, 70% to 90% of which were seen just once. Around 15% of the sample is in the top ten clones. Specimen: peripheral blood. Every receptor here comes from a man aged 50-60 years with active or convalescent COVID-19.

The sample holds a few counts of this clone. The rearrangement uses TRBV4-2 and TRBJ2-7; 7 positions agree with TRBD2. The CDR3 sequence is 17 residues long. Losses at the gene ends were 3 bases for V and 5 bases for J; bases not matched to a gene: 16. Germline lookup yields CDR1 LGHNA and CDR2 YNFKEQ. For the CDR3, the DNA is TGTGCCAGCAGCCAGAATCTTGGGGGGGGAAGGGTCAACGAGCAGTACTTC. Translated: CASSQNLGGGRVNEQYF.

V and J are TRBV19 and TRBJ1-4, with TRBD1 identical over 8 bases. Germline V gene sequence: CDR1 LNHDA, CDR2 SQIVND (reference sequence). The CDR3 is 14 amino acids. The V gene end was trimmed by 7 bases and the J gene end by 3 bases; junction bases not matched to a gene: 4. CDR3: CASKTGAANEKLFF. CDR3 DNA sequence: TGTGCCAGTAAGACAGGGGCGGCTAATGAAAAACTGTTTTTT.

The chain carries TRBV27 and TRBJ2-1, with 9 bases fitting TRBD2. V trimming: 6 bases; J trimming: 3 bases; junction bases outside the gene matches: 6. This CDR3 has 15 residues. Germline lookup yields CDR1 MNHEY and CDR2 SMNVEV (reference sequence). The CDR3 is CASRYSSGDYNEQFF. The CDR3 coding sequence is TGTGCCAGCAGGTATTCTAGCGGGGACTACAATGAGCAGTTCTTC.

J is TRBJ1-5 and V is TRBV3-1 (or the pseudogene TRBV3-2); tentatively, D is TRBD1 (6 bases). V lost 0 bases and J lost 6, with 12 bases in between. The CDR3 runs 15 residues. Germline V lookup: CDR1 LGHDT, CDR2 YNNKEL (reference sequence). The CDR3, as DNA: TGTGCCAGCAGCCAAGAGCCACAGGGTGTTCAGCCCCAGCATTTT. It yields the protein CASSQEPQGVQPQHF.

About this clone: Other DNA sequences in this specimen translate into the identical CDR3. CDR3: CASSPTGGSYEQYF. The CDR3 nucleotides read TGTGCCAGCAGCCCGACAGGGGGCTCCTACGAGCAGTACTTC. The genes are TRBV6-5 and TRBJ2-7, with 9 bases aligning to TRBD1. V dropped 6 bases and J dropped 0; count of bases not matched to a gene: 3. This CDR3 spans 14 amino acids. Germline assignment: CDR1 MNHEY and CDR2 SVGAGI.

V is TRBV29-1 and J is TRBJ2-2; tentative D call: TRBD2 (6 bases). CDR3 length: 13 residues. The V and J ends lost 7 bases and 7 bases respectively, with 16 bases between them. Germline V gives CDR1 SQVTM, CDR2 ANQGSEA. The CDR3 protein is CSARLDFGGELFF. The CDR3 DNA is TGCAGCGCCCGACTAGATTTCGGCGGGGAGCTGTTTTTT.

CDR3 in amino acids: CASSLEIPSYHEQFF. CDR3 DNA sequence: TGCGCCAGCAGCTTGGAAATCCCTAGTTACCATGAGCAGTTCTTC. The chain carries TRBV5-1 and TRBJ2-1; D is unclear. In germline, CDR1 is SGHRS, CDR2 YFSETQ. V gave up 0 bases and J gave up 8 bases, with 15 bases separating them. The CDR3 length is 15 residues.

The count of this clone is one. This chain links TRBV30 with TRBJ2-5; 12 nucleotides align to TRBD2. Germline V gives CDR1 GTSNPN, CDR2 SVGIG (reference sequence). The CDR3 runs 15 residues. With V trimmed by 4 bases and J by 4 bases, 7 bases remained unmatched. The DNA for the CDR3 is TGTGCCTGGACTAGCGGGAGGGGGACGGGAGAGACCCAGTACTTC. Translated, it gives CAWTSGRGTGETQYF.